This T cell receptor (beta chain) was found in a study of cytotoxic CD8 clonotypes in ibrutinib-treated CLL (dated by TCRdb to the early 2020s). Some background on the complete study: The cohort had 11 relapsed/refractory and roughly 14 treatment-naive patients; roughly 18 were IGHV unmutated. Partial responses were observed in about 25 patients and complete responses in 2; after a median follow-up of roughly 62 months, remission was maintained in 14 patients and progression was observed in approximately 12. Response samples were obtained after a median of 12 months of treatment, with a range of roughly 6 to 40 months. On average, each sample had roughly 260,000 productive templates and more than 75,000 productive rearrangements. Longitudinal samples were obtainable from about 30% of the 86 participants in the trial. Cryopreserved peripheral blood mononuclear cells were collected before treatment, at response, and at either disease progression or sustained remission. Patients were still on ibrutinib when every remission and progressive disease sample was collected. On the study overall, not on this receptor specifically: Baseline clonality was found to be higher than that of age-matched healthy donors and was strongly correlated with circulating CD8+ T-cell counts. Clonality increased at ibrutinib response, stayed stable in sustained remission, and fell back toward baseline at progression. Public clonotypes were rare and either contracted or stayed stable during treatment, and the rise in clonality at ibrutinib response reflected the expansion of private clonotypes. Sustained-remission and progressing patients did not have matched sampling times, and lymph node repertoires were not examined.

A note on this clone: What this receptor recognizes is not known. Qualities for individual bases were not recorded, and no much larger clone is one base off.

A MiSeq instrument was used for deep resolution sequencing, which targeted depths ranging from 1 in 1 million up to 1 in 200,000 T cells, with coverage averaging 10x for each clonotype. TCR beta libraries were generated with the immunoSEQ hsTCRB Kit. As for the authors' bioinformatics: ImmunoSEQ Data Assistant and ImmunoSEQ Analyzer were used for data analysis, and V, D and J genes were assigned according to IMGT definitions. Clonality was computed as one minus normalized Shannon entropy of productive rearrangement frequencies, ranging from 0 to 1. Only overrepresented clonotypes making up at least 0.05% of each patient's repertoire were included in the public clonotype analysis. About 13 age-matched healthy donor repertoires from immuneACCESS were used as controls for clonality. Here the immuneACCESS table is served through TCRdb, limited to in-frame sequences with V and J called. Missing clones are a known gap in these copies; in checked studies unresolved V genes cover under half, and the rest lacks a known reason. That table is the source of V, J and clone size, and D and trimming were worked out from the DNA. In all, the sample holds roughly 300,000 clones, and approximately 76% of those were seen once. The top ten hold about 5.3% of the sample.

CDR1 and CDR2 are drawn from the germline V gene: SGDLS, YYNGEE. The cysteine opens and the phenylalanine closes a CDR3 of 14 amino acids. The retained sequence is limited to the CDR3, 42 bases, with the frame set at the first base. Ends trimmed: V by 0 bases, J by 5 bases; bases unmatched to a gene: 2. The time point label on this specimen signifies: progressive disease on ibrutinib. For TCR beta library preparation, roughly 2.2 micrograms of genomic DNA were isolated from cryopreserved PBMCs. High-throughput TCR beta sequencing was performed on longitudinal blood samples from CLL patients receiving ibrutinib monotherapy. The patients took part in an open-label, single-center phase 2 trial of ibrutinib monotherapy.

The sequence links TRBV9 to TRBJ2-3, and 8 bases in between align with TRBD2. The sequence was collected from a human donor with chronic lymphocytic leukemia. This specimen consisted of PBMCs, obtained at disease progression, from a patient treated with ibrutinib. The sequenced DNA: TGTGCCAGCAGCGTAGAACTAGCGGAAGATACGCAGTATTTT. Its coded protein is CASSVELAEDTQYF. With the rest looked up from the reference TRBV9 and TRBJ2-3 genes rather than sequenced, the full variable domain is DSGVTQTPKHLITATGQRVTLRCSPRSGDLSVYWYQQSLDQGLQFLIQYYNGEERAKGNILERFSAQQFPDLHSELNLSSLELGDSALYFCASSVELAEDTQYFGPGTRLTVL.